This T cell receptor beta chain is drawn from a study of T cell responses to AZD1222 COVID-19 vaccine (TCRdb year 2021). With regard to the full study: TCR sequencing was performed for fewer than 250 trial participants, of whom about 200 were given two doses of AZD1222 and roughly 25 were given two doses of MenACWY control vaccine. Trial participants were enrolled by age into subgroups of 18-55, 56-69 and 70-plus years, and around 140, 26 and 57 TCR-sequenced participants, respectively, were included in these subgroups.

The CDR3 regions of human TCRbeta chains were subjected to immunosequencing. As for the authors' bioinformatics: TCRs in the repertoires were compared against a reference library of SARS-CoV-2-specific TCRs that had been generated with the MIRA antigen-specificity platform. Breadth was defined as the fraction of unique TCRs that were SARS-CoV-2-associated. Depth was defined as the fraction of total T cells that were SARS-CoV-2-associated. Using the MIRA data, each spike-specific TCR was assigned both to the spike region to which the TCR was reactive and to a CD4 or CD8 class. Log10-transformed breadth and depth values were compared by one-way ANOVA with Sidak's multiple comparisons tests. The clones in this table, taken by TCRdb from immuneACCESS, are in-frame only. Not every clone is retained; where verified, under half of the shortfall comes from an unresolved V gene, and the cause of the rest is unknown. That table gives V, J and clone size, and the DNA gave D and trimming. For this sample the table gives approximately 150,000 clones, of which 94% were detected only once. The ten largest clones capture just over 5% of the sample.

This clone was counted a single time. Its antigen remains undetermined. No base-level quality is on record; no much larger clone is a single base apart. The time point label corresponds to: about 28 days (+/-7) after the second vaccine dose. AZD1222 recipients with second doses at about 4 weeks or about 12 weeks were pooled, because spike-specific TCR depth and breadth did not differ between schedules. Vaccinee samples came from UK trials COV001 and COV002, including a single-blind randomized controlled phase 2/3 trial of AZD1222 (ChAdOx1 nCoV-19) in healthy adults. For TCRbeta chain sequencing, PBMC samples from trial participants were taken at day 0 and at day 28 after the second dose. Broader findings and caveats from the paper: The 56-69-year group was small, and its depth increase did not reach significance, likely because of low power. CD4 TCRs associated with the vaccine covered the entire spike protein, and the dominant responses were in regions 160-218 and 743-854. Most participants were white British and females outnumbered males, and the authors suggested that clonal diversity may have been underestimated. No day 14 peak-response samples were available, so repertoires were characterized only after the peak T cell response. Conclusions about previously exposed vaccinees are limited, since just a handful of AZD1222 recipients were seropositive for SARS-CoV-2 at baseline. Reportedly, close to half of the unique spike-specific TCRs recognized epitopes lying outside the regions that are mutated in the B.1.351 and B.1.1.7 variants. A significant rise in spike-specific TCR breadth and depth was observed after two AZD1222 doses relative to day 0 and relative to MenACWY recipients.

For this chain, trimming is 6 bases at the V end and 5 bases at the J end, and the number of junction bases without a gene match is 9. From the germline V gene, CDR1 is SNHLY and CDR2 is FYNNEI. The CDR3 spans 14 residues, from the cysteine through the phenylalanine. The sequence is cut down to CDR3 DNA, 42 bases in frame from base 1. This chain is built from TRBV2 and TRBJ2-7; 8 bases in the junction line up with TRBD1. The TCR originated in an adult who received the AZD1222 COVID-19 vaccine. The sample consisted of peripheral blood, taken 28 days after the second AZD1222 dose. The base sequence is TGTGCCAGCAGGAGGGACAGGCAGGTCCACGAGCAGTACTTC. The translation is CASRRDRQVHEQYF.